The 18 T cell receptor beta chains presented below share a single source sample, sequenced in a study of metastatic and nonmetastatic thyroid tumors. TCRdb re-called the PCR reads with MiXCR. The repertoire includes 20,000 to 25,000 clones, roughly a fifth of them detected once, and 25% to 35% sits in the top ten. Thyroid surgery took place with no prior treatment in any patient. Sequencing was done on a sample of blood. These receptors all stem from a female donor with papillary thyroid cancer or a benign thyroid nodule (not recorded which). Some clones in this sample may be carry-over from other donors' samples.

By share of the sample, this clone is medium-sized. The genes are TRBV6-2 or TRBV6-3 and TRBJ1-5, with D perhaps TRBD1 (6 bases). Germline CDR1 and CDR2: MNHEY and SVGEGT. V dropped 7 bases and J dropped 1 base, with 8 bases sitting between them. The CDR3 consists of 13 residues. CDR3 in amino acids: CASTDRSNQPQHF. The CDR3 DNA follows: TGTGCCAGCACCGACAGGAGCAATCAGCCCCAGCATTTT.

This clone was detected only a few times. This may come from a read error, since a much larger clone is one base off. CDR3: CASNYMGTHPYF. The DNA for the CDR3 is TGCGCCAGCAATTATATGGGGACCCATCCTTACTTC. The chain combines TRBV10-2 with TRBJ2-5; D might be TRBD1 or TRBD2, each matching 5 bases. Looked up from germline, CDR1 is WSHSY and CDR2 is SAAADI. The CDR3 loop spans 12 amino acids. The V end was cut by 7 bases, the J end by 14 bases, with 20 bases between.

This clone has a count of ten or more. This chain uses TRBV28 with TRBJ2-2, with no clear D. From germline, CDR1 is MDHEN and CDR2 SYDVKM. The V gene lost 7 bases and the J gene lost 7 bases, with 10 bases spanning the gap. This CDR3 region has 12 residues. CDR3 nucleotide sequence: TGTGCCAGCATTCCTAACCACGGGGAGCTGTTTTTT. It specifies CASIPNHGELFF.

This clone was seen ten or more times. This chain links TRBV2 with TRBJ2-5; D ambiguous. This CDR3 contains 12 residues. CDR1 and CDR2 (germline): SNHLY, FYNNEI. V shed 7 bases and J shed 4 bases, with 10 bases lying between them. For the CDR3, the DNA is TGTGCCAGCACTGACTGGGCAGAGACCCAGTACTTC. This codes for CASTDWAETQYF.

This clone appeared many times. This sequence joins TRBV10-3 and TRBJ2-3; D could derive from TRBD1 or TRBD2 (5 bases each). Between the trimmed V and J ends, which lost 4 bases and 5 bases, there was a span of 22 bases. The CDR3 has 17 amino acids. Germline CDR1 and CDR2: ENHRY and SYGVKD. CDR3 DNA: TGTGCCATCAGTGGCGAAACCGGGACCCCTGAGGAAGATACGCAGTATTTT. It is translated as CAISGETGTPEEDTQYF.

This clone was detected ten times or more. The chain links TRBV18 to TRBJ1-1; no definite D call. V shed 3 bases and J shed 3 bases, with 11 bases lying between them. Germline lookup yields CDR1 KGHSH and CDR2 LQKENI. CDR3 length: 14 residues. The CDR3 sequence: CASSPQGLYTEAFF. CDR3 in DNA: TGTGCCAGCTCACCCCAAGGTCTTTACACTGAAGCTTTCTTT.

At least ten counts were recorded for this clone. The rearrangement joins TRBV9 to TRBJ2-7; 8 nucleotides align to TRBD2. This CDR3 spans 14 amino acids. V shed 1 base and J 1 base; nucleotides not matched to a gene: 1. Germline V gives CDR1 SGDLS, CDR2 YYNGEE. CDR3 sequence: CASSVTGGSYEQYF. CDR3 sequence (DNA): TGTGCCAGCAGCGTAACGGGAGGGTCCTACGAGCAGTACTTC.

CDR3 sequence reads: CSARLAGSPNTGYLFF. The CDR3 nucleotides are TGCAGTGCTAGACTAGCGGGGTCCCCTAACACCGGGTATCTGTTTTTT. The chain couples TRBV20-1 to TRBJ2-2, with TRBD2 identical over 9 bases. The V segment lost 2 bases and the J segment 14 bases; nucleotides outside the gene matches: 18. The length of the CDR3 is 16 residues. The germline CDR1 and CDR2 sequences are DFQATT and SNEGSKA (reference sequence).

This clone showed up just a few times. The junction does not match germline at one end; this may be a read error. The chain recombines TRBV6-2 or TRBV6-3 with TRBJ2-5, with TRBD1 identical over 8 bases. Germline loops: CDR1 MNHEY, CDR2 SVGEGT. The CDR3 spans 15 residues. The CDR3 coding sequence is TGTGCCAGCAGTCCCTCCCTGACAGGGGAAGAGACCCGGTACTTC. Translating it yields CASSPSLTGEETRYF.

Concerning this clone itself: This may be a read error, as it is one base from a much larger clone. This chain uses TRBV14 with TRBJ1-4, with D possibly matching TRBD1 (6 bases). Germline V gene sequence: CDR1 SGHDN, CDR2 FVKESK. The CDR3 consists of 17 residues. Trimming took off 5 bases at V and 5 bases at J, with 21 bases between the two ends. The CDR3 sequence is CASSGGLRDMENEKLFF. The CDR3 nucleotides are TGTGCCAGCAGCGGAGGGCTCCGGGACATGGAGAATGAAAAACTGTTTTTT.

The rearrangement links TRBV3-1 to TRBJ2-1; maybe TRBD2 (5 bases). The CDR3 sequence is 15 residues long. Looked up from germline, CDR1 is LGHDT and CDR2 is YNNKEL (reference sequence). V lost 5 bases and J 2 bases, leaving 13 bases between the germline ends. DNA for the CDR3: TGTGCCAGCAGCTTGAACGGGGTCCCCTACAATGAGCAGTTCTTC. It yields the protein CASSLNGVPYNEQFF.

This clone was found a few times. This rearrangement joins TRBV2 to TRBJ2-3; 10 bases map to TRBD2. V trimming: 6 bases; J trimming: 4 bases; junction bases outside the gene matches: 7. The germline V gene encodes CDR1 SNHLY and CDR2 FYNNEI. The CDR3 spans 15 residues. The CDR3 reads CASSARTSGSDTQYF. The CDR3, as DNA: TGTGCCAGCAGCGCCCGGACTAGCGGTTCAGATACGCAGTATTTT.

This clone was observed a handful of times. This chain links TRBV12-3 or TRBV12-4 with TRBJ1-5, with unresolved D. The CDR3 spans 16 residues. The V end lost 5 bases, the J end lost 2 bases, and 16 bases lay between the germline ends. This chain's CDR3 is CASSPNTPSGNQPQHF. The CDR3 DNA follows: TGTGCCAGCAGTCCTAATACCCCGTCGGGCAATCAGCCCCAGCATTTT.

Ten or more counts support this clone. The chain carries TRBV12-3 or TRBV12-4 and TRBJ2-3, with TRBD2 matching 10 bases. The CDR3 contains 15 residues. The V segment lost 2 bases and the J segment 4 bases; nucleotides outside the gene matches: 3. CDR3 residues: CASSLLAGVPDTQYF. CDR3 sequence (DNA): TGTGCCAGCAGTTTACTAGCGGGGGTCCCAGATACGCAGTATTTT.

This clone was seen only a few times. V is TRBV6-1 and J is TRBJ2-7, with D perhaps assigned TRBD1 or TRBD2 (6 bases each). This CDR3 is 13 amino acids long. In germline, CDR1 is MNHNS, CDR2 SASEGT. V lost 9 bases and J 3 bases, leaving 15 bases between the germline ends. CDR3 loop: CASTIGGIYEQYF. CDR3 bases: TGTGCCAGTACAATAGGGGGGATCTACGAGCAGTACTTC.

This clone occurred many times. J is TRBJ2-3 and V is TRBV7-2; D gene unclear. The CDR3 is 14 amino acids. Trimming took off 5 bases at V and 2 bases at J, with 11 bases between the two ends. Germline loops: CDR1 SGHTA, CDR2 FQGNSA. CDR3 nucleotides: TGTGCCAGCAGCCCCGGACGCCACACAGATACGCAGTATTTT. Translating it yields CASSPGRHTDTQYF.

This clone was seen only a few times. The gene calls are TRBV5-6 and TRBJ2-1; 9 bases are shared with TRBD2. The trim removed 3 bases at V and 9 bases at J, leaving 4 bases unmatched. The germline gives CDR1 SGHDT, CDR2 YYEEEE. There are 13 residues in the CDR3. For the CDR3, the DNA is TGTGCCAGCAGCTCGGGGACTAGCACTGAGCAGTTCTTC. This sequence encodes CASSSGTSTEQFF.

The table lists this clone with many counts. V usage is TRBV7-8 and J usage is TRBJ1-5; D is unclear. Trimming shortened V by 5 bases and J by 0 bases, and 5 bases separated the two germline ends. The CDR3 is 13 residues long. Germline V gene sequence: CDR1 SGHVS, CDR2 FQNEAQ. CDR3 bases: TGTGCCAGCAGCGCAATTAGCAATCAGCCCCAGCATTTT. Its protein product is CASSAISNQPQHF.